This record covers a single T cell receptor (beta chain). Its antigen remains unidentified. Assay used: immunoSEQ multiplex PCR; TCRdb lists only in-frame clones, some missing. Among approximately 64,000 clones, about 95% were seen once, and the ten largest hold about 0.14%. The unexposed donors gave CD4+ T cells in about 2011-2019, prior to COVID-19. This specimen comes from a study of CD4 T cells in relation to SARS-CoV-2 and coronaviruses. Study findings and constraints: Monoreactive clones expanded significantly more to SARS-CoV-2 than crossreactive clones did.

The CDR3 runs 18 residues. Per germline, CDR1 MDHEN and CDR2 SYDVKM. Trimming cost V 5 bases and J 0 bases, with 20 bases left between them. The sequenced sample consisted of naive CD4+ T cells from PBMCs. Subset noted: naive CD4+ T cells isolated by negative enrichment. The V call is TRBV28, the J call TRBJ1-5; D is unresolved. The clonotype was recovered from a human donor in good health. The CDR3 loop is CASSIQWWQQNSNQPQHF. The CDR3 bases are TGTGCCAGCAGTATTCAATGGTGGCAGCAAAATAGCAATCAGCCCCAGCATTTT.